Listed here are 18 T cell receptor beta chains from one sample, sequenced in a study of esophageal squamous cell carcinoma under preoperative chemotherapy. This sample's time point: after preoperative PTX-NDP chemotherapy. TCRdb itself ran the PCR reads through MiXCR, one entry per CDR3 protein. There are some 32,000 distinct CDR3 sequences in the sample; around 50% occur only once, and around 23% lies in the top ten. This specimen was taken from a patient given preoperative chemotherapy. The receptors derive from a human donor with esophageal squamous cell carcinoma. The donor label of this sample is uncertain.

This chain uses TRBV12-3 or TRBV12-4 with TRBJ2-4, with D unresolved. V gave up 5 bases and J gave up 13 bases, with 18 bases separating them. The CDR3 extends over 13 amino acids. CDR3 DNA sequence: TGTGCCAGCAGTCTAGTACTCAAAAATACGCAGTACTTC. Its protein is CASSLVLKNTQYF.

Comments on this clonotype: Because it lacks the conserved phenylalanine or tryptophan at the end, this CDR3 is likely a read error. Because the CDR3's place on the DNA is in doubt, the DNA is left out and the CDR3 is given as listed by TCRdb. V is TRBV7-2 and J is TRBJ2-5; the table's TRBD1 call for D was not verified on the DNA. The length of the CDR3 is 14 amino acids, counting both ends. The germline V gene has CDR1 SGHTA and CDR2 FQGNSA. The CDR3 region is CASSLTGNVETQHS.

On this clonotype: One end of the junction does not line up with germline, which may come from a read error. The chain combines TRBV7-9 with TRBJ2-3; D is possibly TRBD1 (6 bases). Germline V CDR1 and CDR2: SEHNR, FQNEAQ (reference sequence). The CDR3 is 14 residues long. Here the CDR3 reads CASSPLTGKETQYF. The CDR3 DNA follows: TGTGCCAGCAGCCCGTTGACAGGTAAAGAGACGCAGTATTTC.

This clonotype was observed a single time. Because the CDR3 is missing its conserved closing phenylalanine or tryptophan, this is likely a read error. The DNA is omitted, as the CDR3 cannot be located on it reliably, and the CDR3 follows TCRdb's listing. The V and J genes are TRBV7-2 and TRBJ2-5; the table calls TRBD2, which could not be checked here. The length of the CDR3 is 17 amino acids, counting both ends. CDR1 and CDR2 (germline): SGHTA, FQGNSA. CDR3 loop: CASSLIERGGPTESQFS.

This clonotype was seen many times. The CDR3 spells CASSLPGPFGNTIYF. In DNA, the CDR3 is TGTGCCAGCAGCTTACCAGGTCCTTTTGGAAACACCATATATTTT. V gene TRBV7-2 combines with J gene TRBJ1-3, with no clear D. The CDR3 contains 15 residues. Germline V gene data show CDR1 as SGHTA and CDR2 as FQGNSA. The V end was cut by 2 bases, the J end by 3 bases, with 11 bases between.

Note on this clonotype: Here the CDR3 omits its conserved ending phenylalanine or tryptophan, so a read error is the likely source. This sequence joins TRBV12-3 or TRBV12-4 and TRBJ2-1, with unresolved D. This CDR3 has 13 residues. The germline V and J ends were trimmed by 7 bases and 3 bases, with 10 bases remaining between them. Written as DNA, the CDR3 is TGTGCCAGCACGGGTTTTAACTACAATGAGCAGTTCTTA. Protein sequence: CASTGFNYNEQFL.

A word on this clonotype: Its ends do not fully match the called genes, so a read error is possible. The chain is built from TRBV12-3 or TRBV12-4 and TRBJ2-4, with D possibly called TRBD1 or TRBD2 (5 bases each). The CDR3 loop spans 14 amino acids. The CDR3 here is CASRSGTDTDMQYF. DNA for the CDR3: TGTGCCAGCAGATCCGGGACGGACACAGACATGCAGTACTTC.

In its sample, this clonotype ranks as medium-sized (0.01 to 0.1%). V is TRBV7-2 and J is TRBJ2-7; weak D call: TRBD2 (6 bases). Germline CDR1 and CDR2: SGHTA and FQGNSA. The V gene lost 2 bases and the J gene lost 2 bases, with 13 bases spanning the gap. This CDR3 spans 15 amino acids. This chain's CDR3 is CASSLLQRATYEQYF. The CDR3 nucleotides read TGTGCCAGCAGCTTACTCCAGCGGGCAACCTACGAGCAGTACTTC.

This clonotype was recorded at least ten times. V usage is TRBV7-6 and J usage is TRBJ2-5, with D tentatively TRBD2 (6 bases). The V end was cut by 5 bases, the J end by 5 bases, with 15 bases between. The CDR3 runs to 14 residues. Per the germline V gene, CDR1 is SGHVS and CDR2 is FNYEAQ. CDR3 DNA: TGTGCCAGCAGCCCCTCGGGAGTCCGGGAGACCCAGTACTTC. Translated, it gives CASSPSGVRETQYF. The variable domain in full, completed from reference TRBV7-6 and TRBJ2-5, reads GAGVSQSPRYKVTKRGQDVALRCDPISGHVSLYWYRQALGQGPEFLTYFNYEAQQDKSGLPNDRFSAERPEGSISTLTIQRTEQRDSAMYRCASSPSGVRETQYFGPGTRLLVL.

DNA of the CDR3: TGTGCCAGCAGCTCAAAGGGGGACAGTAGACAAGAGACCCAGTACTTC. This encodes CASSSKGDSRQETQYF. This chain uses TRBV7-9 with TRBJ2-5, with TRBD1 matching over 7 bases. This CDR3 comprises 16 residues. Germline V gene lookup returns CDR1 SEHNR and CDR2 FQNEAQ (reference sequence). V dropped 4 bases and J dropped 2; count of bases not matched to a gene: 10. Filled out from reference TRBV7-9 and TRBJ2-5, the complete variable domain reads DTGVSQNPRHKITKRGQNVTFRCDPISEHNRLYWYRQTLGQGPEFLTYFQNEAQLEKSRLLSDRFSAERPKGSFSTLEIQRTEQGDSAMYLCASSSKGDSRQETQYFGPGTRLLVL.

The CDR3 region is CASSLGWGTGKQFF. CDR3 DNA sequence: TGTGCCAGCAGTCTCGGCTGGGGGACCGGTAAGCAGTTTTTT. The chain has TRBV7-3 and TRBJ2-2; perhaps D is TRBD1 or TRBD2 (5 bases each). The CDR3 is 14 amino acids. Germline V gene sequence: CDR1 SGHTA, CDR2 FQGTGA. Trimming left V 6 bases short and J 16 bases short, with 24 bases between.

At least ten counts were recorded for this clonotype. The rearrangement links TRBV19 to TRBJ2-1, with 13 nucleotides matching TRBD2. This CDR3 is 15 amino acids long. Germline trimming cut 6 bases from V and 4 bases from J; bases unmatched to any gene: 3. CDR1 LNHDA and CDR2 SQIVND come from the germline V gene (reference sequence). The CDR3: CASRELAGGYNEQFF. CDR3 nucleotides: TGTGCCAGTAGGGAACTAGCGGGGGGGTACAATGAGCAGTTCTTC.

This clonotype was counted many times. The genes are TRBV7-2 and TRBJ2-1; D possibly uses TRBD1 or TRBD2 (6 bases each). The CDR3 loop spans 16 amino acids. Germline-derived CDR1 and CDR2 are SGHTA and FQGNSA. V dropped 1 base and J dropped 7 bases, with 17 bases sitting between them. The CDR3 sequence is CASSLVWAGGPNEQFF. CDR3 nucleotides: TGTGCCAGCAGCTTAGTTTGGGCTGGGGGGCCGAATGAGCAGTTCTTC.

This chain uses TRBV11-3 with TRBJ2-5; 7 nucleotides line up with TRBD2. Germline CDR1 and CDR2: SGHNT and YENEEA. J lost 8 bases, V lost 3 bases, and 15 bases had no gene match. CDR3 size: 16 residues. The CDR3 sequence is CASSLGGASGHGTQYF. The CDR3 nucleotides are TGTGCCAGCAGCTTGGGAGGGGCTAGCGGCCACGGAACCCAGTACTTC.

Of note for this clonotype: The germline gene is not matched at one end of the junction; a read error may be the cause. The V and J genes are TRBV7-7 and TRBJ2-5, with D possibly being TRBD2 (7 bases). The CDR3 is 13 amino acids. Per the germline V gene, CDR1 is SSHAT and CDR2 is FNYEAQ (reference sequence). The CDR3 sequence: CASSLGGGSEQYF. The CDR3 DNA reads as TGTGCTAGCAGCTTAGGGGGAGGGAGTGAGCAGTACTTC.

Comment on this clonotype: The junction departs from the called germline gene at one end, perhaps through a read error. CDR3 amino acids: CASSLGAGGRDVETQYF. Here the CDR3 DNA reads TGTGCCAGCAGCTTGGGGGCCGGGGGACGTGATGTAGAGACCCAGTACTTT. J is TRBJ2-5 and V is TRBV11-3; TRBD1 or TRBD2 may be the D gene (6 bases each). The germline CDR1 and CDR2 sequences are SGHNT and YENEEA. The CDR3 has 17 residues.

This clonotype appeared once. The junction and the germline gene differ at one end; a read error may be behind it. V and J are TRBV7-2 and TRBJ2-3, with 8 bases that match TRBD2. Germline V CDR1 and CDR2: SGHTA, FQGNSA. The CDR3 runs 16 residues. In nucleotides, the CDR3 is TGTGCCAGCAGCGTTCGGGGGGGGCAACCCAAAGATACGCAGTATTTC. It codes for CASSVRGGQPKDTQYF.

As for this clonotype: Germline is not matched at one junction end, which may reflect a read error. This chain links TRBV7-6 with TRBJ2-3; the match to TRBD2 covers 7 bases. The CDR3 consists of 16 residues. Germline V lookup: CDR1 SGHVS, CDR2 FNYEAQ. This chain's CDR3 is CASAGDGGPDRDTQYF. The CDR3 DNA sequence: TGTGCCAGCGCGGGGGACGGGGGTCCGGACCGAGATACGCAGTATTTC.